Presented here are 8 T cell receptor beta chains from one specimen sequenced in a study of technical replicates of blood from a handful of donors. The data were produced by immunoSEQ multiplex PCR, yet TCRdb's version contains in-frame clones alone and is incomplete. The table shows about 68,000 clones, with nearly 98% occurring only once. The material sequenced was T cells isolated from PBMCs. Receptor source: a human donor in good health.

This chain uses TRBV19 with TRBJ2-1; D uncertain. The germline V and J ends were trimmed by 9 bases and 0 bases, with 12 bases remaining between them. Germline CDR1 LNHDA, CDR2 SQIVND (reference sequence). The CDR3 runs 14 residues. The CDR3 bases are TGTGCCAGCAGCGACTTCTACTCCTACAATGAGCAGTTCTTC. This gives the protein CASSDFYSYNEQFF.

The genes are TRBV6-5 and TRBJ2-7; 9 bases match TRBD1. The CDR3 is 13 amino acids. With V trimmed by 5 bases and J by 5 bases, 4 bases remained unmatched. Germline V gene sequence: CDR1 MNHEY, CDR2 SVGAGI. The CDR3 sequence: CASSRQGENEQYF. The CDR3 DNA reads as TGTGCCAGCAGTCGACAGGGGGAAAACGAGCAGTACTTC.

The chain joins TRBV2 to TRBJ2-1; TRBD2 might be the D (5 bases). The CDR3 is 15 residues long. Trimming shortened V by 8 bases and J by 5 bases, and 19 bases separated the two germline ends. Per the germline V gene, CDR1 is SNHLY and CDR2 is FYNNEI. Here the CDR3 reads CASPKRSGTNNEQFF. In nucleotides, the CDR3 is TGTGCCAGCCCTAAACGGTCGGGAACAAACAATGAGCAGTTCTTC.

This clone was counted once. V and J are TRBV19 and TRBJ2-7; a possible D gene is TRBD1 (6 bases). With 6 bases removed from V and 4 bases from J, the gap between germline ends came to 10 bases. The CDR3 has 12 residues. Germline V gene sequence: CDR1 LNHDA, CDR2 SQIVND (reference sequence). The CDR3 reads CASSYQGYEQYF. The CDR3 DNA follows: TGTGCCAGTAGCTACCAGGGGTACGAGCAGTACTTC.

This chain joins TRBV10-1 and TRBJ1-1, with D unclear. V was pared by 8 bases and J by 3 bases, with 4 bases between. The length of the CDR3 is 10 residues. Germline V CDR1 and CDR2: WNHNN, SYGVQD (reference sequence). CDR3: CASPYTEAFF. CDR3 sequence (DNA): TGCGCCAGCCCATACACTGAAGCTTTCTTT.

This chain joins TRBV11-3 and TRBJ1-1; D perhaps matches TRBD1 (5 bases). This CDR3 is built from 16 residues. The germline V gene encodes CDR1 SGHNT and CDR2 YENEEA. Trimming shortened V by 3 bases and J by 1 base, and 15 bases separated the two germline ends. The CDR3 sequence is CASSFRGSGANTEAFF. The CDR3 coding sequence is TGTGCCAGCAGCTTCCGGGGTAGCGGGGCGAACACTGAAGCTTTCTTT.

V and J are TRBV6-5 and TRBJ2-7; D call uncertain. The CDR3 runs 13 residues. Trimming pared 8 bases from V and 3 bases from J, leaving 14 bases between. Germline lookup yields CDR1 MNHEY and CDR2 SVGAGI. CDR3 sequence: CASHIGGNYEQYF. For the CDR3, the DNA is TGTGCCAGCCATATAGGCGGAAACTACGAGCAGTACTTC.

This rearrangement joins TRBV10-3 to TRBJ1-2; TRBD1 aligns across 10 bases. The V and J ends lost 2 bases and 10 bases, in that order; junction bases with no gene match: 7. The germline V gene has CDR1 ENHRY and CDR2 SYGVKD. The CDR3 contains 14 residues. CDR3 loop: CAISERDRGIDYTF. DNA of the CDR3: TGTGCCATCAGTGAGAGGGACAGGGGAATTGACTACACCTTC.